Listed below are T cell receptor beta chains from one sample, sequenced in a study of blood T cell repertoires in COVID-19. Sequenced by immunoSEQ multiplex PCR; TCRdb stores in-frame clones only, minus some. In the table there are 65,000 to 95,000 clones, roughly 90% of which are singletons. The specimen was peripheral blood. The receptors here all came from a man in his fifties with active COVID-19. CDR3s include the opening cysteine and the closing phenylalanine or tryptophan. D genes are given only for firm matches. Clone sizes are given selectively: once, few, many, or a class where the clone is expanded.

d_call	v_call	j_call	clone_size	cdr3_nt	cdr3_aa
TRBD1	TRBV9	TRBJ1-2	-	TGTGCCAGCAGTCTCGGACAGGCAACTAACTATGGCTACACCTTC	CASSLGQATNYGYTF
-	TRBV3-1/TRBV3-2	TRBJ1-4	-	TGTGCCAGCACAGGACTAGGTAATGAAAAACTGTTTTTT	CASTGLGNEKLFF
-	TRBV12-2	TRBJ1-5	-	TGTGCAAGTCGCTTTCGAGGGAGACATAGCAATCAGCCCCAGCATTTT	CASRFRGRHSNQPQHF
TRBD1	TRBV5-8	TRBJ1-6	-	TGTGCCAGCAGCCCTTGGCCGGGGACAGGGTTGAATTCACCCCTCCACTTT	CASSPWPGTGLNSPLHF
TRBD1	TRBV19	TRBJ1-3	-	TGTGCCAGTCGCGGACAGGCCGACTCATTCGTACAGGGAAACACCATATATTTT	CASRGQADSFVQGNTIYF
TRBD1	TRBV7-3	TRBJ2-7	-	TGTGCCAGCAGCTTAATTGGACCCGGGACAGGGGGCTACGAGCAGTACTTC	CASSLIGPGTGGYEQYF
-	TRBV7-8	TRBJ2-7	-	TGTGCCAGCAGCGAAGGGGGTGGAGAGCAGTACTTC	CASSEGGGEQYF
-	TRBV5-8	TRBJ1-2	-	TGTGCCAGCAGCTTGTATTCGGGTAATGGCTACACCTTC	CASSLYSGNGYTF
-	TRBV28	TRBJ1-4	-	TGTGCCAGCAGTCGCTATCGGACAGCTAATGAAAAACTGTTTTTT	CASSRYRTANEKLFF
TRBD1	TRBV5-1	TRBJ1-2	-	TGCGCCAGCAGCTTGACGGGACAGGGGCCACTAAGTAACTATGGCTACACCTTC	CASSLTGQGPLSNYGYTF
-	TRBV6-5	TRBJ1-2	-	TGTGCCAGCAGTATTGATCCTAACGCGCGTGGCTACACCTTC	CASSIDPNARGYTF
-	TRBV6-6	TRBJ2-1	-	TGTGCCAGCAGTTTGTCTTTCTACAATGAGCAGTTCTTC	CASSLSFYNEQFF
TRBD2	TRBV6-2/TRBV6-3	TRBJ2-3	-	TGTGCCAGCAGTCGTATCGGGGGGGATGGCACAGATACGCAGTATTTT	CASSRIGGDGTDTQYF
-	TRBV29-1	TRBJ1-1	-	TGCAGCGTTGAAGATATTTTATGGCCGAACACTGAAGCTTTCTTT	CSVEDILWPNTEAFF
-	TRBV27	TRBJ1-2	once	TGTGCCAGCAGCCCCCTAGGCAGGGAATGGGGCTACACCTTC	CASSPLGREWGYTF
TRBD1	TRBV19	TRBJ1-4	-	TGTGCCAGTATCAGCTCCGGGACAGAGGTGGAAAAACTGTTTTTT	CASISSGTEVEKLFF
TRBD1	TRBV5-1	TRBJ2-4	-	TGCGCCAGCAGCCTGACAGGGGGCGATGACATTCAGTACTTC	CASSLTGGDDIQYF
-	TRBV12-5	TRBJ2-7	once	TGTGCTAGTGGTTTGGTATTGAACAGGGTCCACGAGCAGTACTTC	CASGLVLNRVHEQYF
TRBD2	TRBV29-1	TRBJ2-3	-	TGCAGCGTGGTACTAGCGGGAGGCGGATCAGATACGCAGTATTTT	CSVVLAGGGSDTQYF
-	TRBV4-3	TRBJ1-2	-	TGCGCCAGCAGCCAAGAACTCACACTTCAGGAAGACTACACCTTC	CASSQELTLQEDYTF
-	TRBV20-1	TRBJ2-7	-	TGCAGTGCTAGTCCGGTTACCGAGCAGTACTTC	CSASPVTEQYF